This TCR beta chain was sequenced in a study of cytomegalovirus exposure and HLA in healthy donors. Primers for the PCR totalled 60 Vbeta and 13 Jbeta. Profiled with immunoSEQ multiplex PCR; TCRdb holds only in-frame clones, not every one. This table has 130,000 to 150,000 clones, around 78% appearing once. Germline CDR1 reads SGHRS; CDR2 reads YFSETQ. The CDR3 is 17 amino acids. V lost 0 bases and J lost 6, with 19 bases in between. V gene TRBV5-1 combines with J gene TRBJ2-1, with D tentatively TRBD1 (8 bases). The sequence was obtained from a woman aged 18-30 years in good health and CMV-seronegative. The sequencing input was PBMCs. CDR3 bases: TGCGCCAGCAGCTTGGGGGAGCGGGGACAGGCAGGCAATGAGCAGTTCTTC. It encodes CASSLGERGQAGNEQFF.